The rows below give T cell receptor beta chains drawn from one sample of a study of tumor-infiltrating lymphocytes in oesophageal squamous cell carcinoma. TCRdb redid the calling of the PCR reads with MiXCR, one entry per CDR3 protein. The sample includes 15,000 to 20,000 distinct CDR3 sequences, roughly 46% seen only once; the top ten take roughly 37%. The sequencing sample was made of blood. These receptor sequences come from a female donor with esophageal squamous cell carcinoma. The CDR3 runs from the conserved cysteine through the conserved F or W. A D gene is named only where the DNA matches it firmly. Expanded clones get a size class; other rows say once, few or many, or leave the size out.

j_call	d_call	clone_size	v_call	cdr3_nt	cdr3_aa
TRBJ1-2	-	many	TRBV19	TGTGCCAGTACCAGCAGTCATGGCTACACCTTC	CASTSSHGYTF
TRBJ2-3	-	few	TRBV7-2	TGTGCCAGCAGCGCCCTTATGGGGACCGGGGGTACGCAGTATTTT	CASSALMGTGGTQYF
TRBJ2-3	-	-	TRBV27	TGTGCCAGCAGTTTGGGCGGGACTAGCACAGATACGCAGTATTTT	CASSLGGTSTDTQYF
TRBJ1-2	-	many	TRBV6-1	TGTGCCAGCAGTACCACCAGGGTCTATGGCTACACCTTC	CASSTTRVYGYTF
TRBJ2-5	TRBD2	-	TRBV19	TGTGCCAGTAGTGCCGTGGGAGGGCAAGAGACCCAGTACTTC	CASSAVGGQETQYF
TRBJ1-1	-	many	TRBV6-4	TGTGCCAGCAGAGACTCGGACAGAAACACTGAAGCTTTCTTT	CASRDSDRNTEAFF
TRBJ2-7	TRBD2	once	TRBV7-2	TGTGCCAGCAGCTTAAGAGTGACTAGCGGCTACGAGCAGTACTTC	CASSLRVTSGYEQYF
TRBJ2-1	TRBD2	many	TRBV28	TGTGCCAGCAGTTTAACTAGCGGGACCTTGTTCTTC	CASSLTSGTLFF
TRBJ1-5	TRBD1	-	TRBV4-2	TGTGCCAGCAGCCGAGGGACAGGGAACAATCAGCCCCAGCATTTT	CASSRGTGNNQPQHF
TRBJ2-5	-	once	TRBV9	TGTGCCAGCAGCGTAGACCCCTCGGGGAGTAATGAGCAGTACTTC	CASSVDPSGSNEQYF
TRBJ2-5	-	few	TRBV27	TGTGCCAGCAGCCCCCAAGGCGAGCAAGAGACCCAGTACTTC	CASSPQGEQETQYF
TRBJ2-1	-	few	TRBV28	TGTGCCAGCAGCCCCTGGTCAAACTCCTACAATGAGCAGTTCTTC	CASSPWSNSYNEQFF
TRBJ2-1	TRBD1	medium-sized	TRBV6-1	TGTGCCAGCAGGAGGACAGGGTTCGAGTTCAATGAGCAGTTCTTC	CASRRTGFEFNEQFF
TRBJ2-4	-	medium-sized	TRBV7-9	TGTGCCAGCAGCCAGGGTAACAAAAACATTCAGTACTTC	CASSQGNKNIQYF
TRBJ2-1	-	-	TRBV7-8	TGTGCCAGCAGCCGGGCAACAGAATCCTACAATGAGCAGTTCTTC	CASSRATESYNEQFF